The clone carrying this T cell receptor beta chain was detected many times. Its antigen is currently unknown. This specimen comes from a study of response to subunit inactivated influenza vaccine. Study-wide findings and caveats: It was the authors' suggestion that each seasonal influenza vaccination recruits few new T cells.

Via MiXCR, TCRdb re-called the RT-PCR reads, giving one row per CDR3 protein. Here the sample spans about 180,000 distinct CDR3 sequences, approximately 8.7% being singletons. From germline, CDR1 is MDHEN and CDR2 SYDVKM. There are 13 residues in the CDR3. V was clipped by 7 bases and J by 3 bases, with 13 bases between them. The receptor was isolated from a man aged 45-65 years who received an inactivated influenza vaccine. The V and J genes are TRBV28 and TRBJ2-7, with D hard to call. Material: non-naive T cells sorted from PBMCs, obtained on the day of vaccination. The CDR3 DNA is TGTGCCAGCAAGCGACCAGAAAACTACGAGCAGTACTTC. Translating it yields CASKRPENYEQYF. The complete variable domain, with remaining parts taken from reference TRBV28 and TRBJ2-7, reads DVKVTQSSRYLVKRTGEKVFLECVQDMDHENMFWYRQDPGLGLRLIYFSYDVKMKEKGDIPEGYSVSREKKERFSLILESASTNQTSMYLCASKRPENYEQYFGPGTRLTVT.